Listed below are T cell receptor beta chains from one sample, sequenced in a study of blood T cell repertoires in COVID-19. Assay used: immunoSEQ multiplex PCR; TCRdb lists only in-frame clones, some missing. The sample contains 68,000 or so clones, roughly 87% of which appear only once. Sequences were obtained from peripheral blood. Source of these receptors: a man aged 50 or older with active COVID-19. The CDR3 runs from the conserved cysteine through the conserved F or W. D genes are given only for firm matches. Clone sizes are given selectively: once, few, many, or a class where the clone is expanded.

D	V	J	size	CDR3	DNA
.	TRBV24-1	TRBJ1-1	.	CATSDSRRGYTEAFF	TGTGCCACCAGTGATTCCCGCAGGGGTTACACTGAAGCTTTCTTT
.	TRBV4-3	TRBJ1-3	.	CASSQVLGHSPSGNTIYF	TGCGCCAGCAGCCAAGTTTTGGGACACTCTCCCTCTGGAAACACCATATATTTT
TRBD2	TRBV24-1	TRBJ2-1	.	CATHGETSGTSSYNEQFF	TGTGCCACCCATGGAGAGACTAGCGGAACTAGCTCCTACAATGAGCAGTTCTTC
TRBD2	TRBV27	TRBJ2-7	.	CASSLMPPLAGGGNEQYF	TGTGCCAGCAGTCTTATGCCCCCTTTAGCGGGAGGTGGGAACGAGCAGTACTTC
.	TRBV7-9	TRBJ2-1	.	CASSLRQSPDNEQFF	TGTGCCAGCAGCCTCCGACAGTCCCCCGACAATGAGCAGTTCTTC
.	TRBV9	TRBJ2-7	.	CASSVRVQMSEQYF	TGTGCCAGCAGCGTACGAGTACAGATGAGCGAGCAGTACTTC
.	TRBV2	TRBJ2-2	.	CASTQGLPTGELFF	TGTGCCAGCACCCAGGGACTTCCCACCGGGGAGCTGTTTTTT
TRBD2	TRBV7-2	TRBJ2-5	.	CASSLGLAGGRETQYF	TGTGCCAGCAGCTTAGGGCTAGCGGGAGGGCGGGAGACCCAGTACTTC
TRBD1	TRBV30	TRBJ1-1	once	CAWSVGRTGEAFF	TGTGCCTGGAGTGTGGGACGGACAGGTGAAGCTTTCTTT
TRBD2	TRBV6-5	TRBJ2-7	.	CASPGGGSYEQYF	TGTGCCAGCCCGGGGGGTGGAAGTTACGAGCAGTACTTC
.	TRBV5-1	TRBJ1-1	.	CASSFLYENTEAFF	TGCGCCAGCAGCTTCCTATACGAGAACACTGAAGCTTTCTTT
.	TRBV19	TRBJ1-1	.	CASGPQGMNTEAFF	TGTGCCAGTGGACCACAGGGAATGAACACTGAAGCTTTCTTT
TRBD1	TRBV19	TRBJ1-5	once	CASQQGRNQPQHF	TGTGCCAGTCAACAGGGGAGAAATCAGCCCCAGCATTTT
.	TRBV5-1	TRBJ2-3	.	CATTLGEYTDTQYF	TGCGCCACCACGTTGGGAGAATACACAGATACGCAGTATTTT
.	TRBV28	TRBJ2-1	.	CASSLGTSLNEQFF	TGTGCCAGCAGTTTAGGGACTTCCCTCAATGAGCAGTTCTTC
TRBD1	TRBV9	TRBJ2-3	.	CASSLHPGQGGEDTQYF	TGTGCCAGCAGCCTTCACCCCGGACAGGGAGGTGAAGATACGCAGTATTTT
.	TRBV7-2	TRBJ1-5	.	CASTPGDSNQPQHF	TGTGCCAGCACCCCGGGAGATAGCAATCAGCCCCAGCATTTT
TRBD2	TRBV7-9	TRBJ2-3	.	CASSPWTSGQSTDTQYF	TGTGCCAGCAGCCCGTGGACTAGCGGGCAATCCACAGATACGCAGTATTTT